Sequencing of this T cell receptor (beta chain) was carried out in a study of STAT5B mutations in CD4+ large granular lymphocyte leukemia. As for this clone: Its antigen is unidentified.

Points from the study as a whole: Without HLA matching, higher CD4+ than CD8+ T-LGLL clonality could reflect small sample size. Without putative leukemic clones, patient CD4-sorted repertoires remained more clonal than healthy CD4+ repertoires.

Per the study methods: Productive clonotypes were detectable down to 2.59 x 10-5 frequency. Assay used: immunoSEQ multiplex PCR; TCRdb lists only in-frame clones, some missing. D and trimming were read from the DNA, whereas the V and J calls and clone size are those reported in that table. The table shows tens of thousands of clones, with 70% to 90% occurring only once. Specimen: CD4+ T cells from blood buffy coats. The TCR comes from a human donor in good health.

The CDR3 DNA sequence: TGTGCCAGCACCGGACAGGGGGCAGGGGATACGCAGTATTTT. Amino acid sequence: CASTGQGAGDTQYF. The V gene is TRBV2, the J gene TRBJ2-3; TRBD1 matches at 11 bases. After removal of 7 bases from V and 6 bases from J, the junction contained 6 bases not matched to a gene. This CDR3 contains 14 residues. Germline V CDR1 and CDR2: SNHLY, FYNNEI.